Shown below are 28 T cell receptor beta chains from a single sample sequenced in a study of cytomegalovirus exposure and HLA in healthy donors (dated by TCRdb to about 2017). Library creation used the immunoSEQ multiplex PCR assay. For the multiplex PCR, a mixture combining 60 forward primers for TCR Vbeta segments and 13 reverse primers for TCR Jbeta segments was used. TCRdb stores this immuneACCESS table with in-frame sequences only. Part of the clones is absent; in the studies checked, under half of the shortfall reflects unresolved V genes, and no reason is known for the rest. In all, the sample holds 100,000 or so clones, and just under 80% of those were seen once. The ten largest account for under 1.5% of the sample. Sample: PBMCs. The receptors come from a man aged 25-40 years in good health and CMV-seronegative.

The V call is TRBV25-1, the J call TRBJ2-7, with D perhaps TRBD1 (5 bases). The germline V gene has CDR1 MGHDK and CDR2 SYGVNS. The CDR3 spans 14 residues. Trimming stripped 5 bases from V and 3 bases from J, with 14 bases between. For the CDR3, the DNA is TGTGCCAGCAGTTTTGCAGGGAAAATCTACGAGCAGTACTTC. It encodes CASSFAGKIYEQYF.

This clone was observed a single time. V gene TRBV6-5 combines with J gene TRBJ1-2; D is undetermined. Looked up from germline, CDR1 is MNHEY and CDR2 is SVGAGI. The CDR3 contains 15 residues. Trimming stripped 6 bases from V and 4 bases from J, with 18 bases between. The CDR3 is CASSNGRFLTYGYTF. The CDR3 coding sequence is TGTGCCAGCAGCAACGGGAGATTCCTTACCTATGGCTACACCTTC.

The chain carries TRBV10-3 and TRBJ1-1, with 8 bases aligning to TRBD1. CDR1 and CDR2 (germline): ENHRY, SYGVKD. The V and J ends lost 6 bases and 4 bases, in that order; junction bases with no gene match: 7. The CDR3 is made up of 14 amino acids. CDR3 DNA sequence: TGTGCCATCAGCGGGACAGGTCTGGGCACTGAAGCTTTCTTT. It specifies CAISGTGLGTEAFF.

The V call is TRBV6-1, the J call TRBJ2-7, with D tentatively TRBD1 (5 bases). CDR3 length: 13 amino acids. V was clipped by 0 bases and J by 5 bases, with 8 bases between them. Germline CDR1 MNHNS, CDR2 SASEGT. The CDR3 DNA sequence: TGTGCCAGCAGTGAAGCAGGGGCCCACGAGCAGTACTTC. Translated, it gives CASSEAGAHEQYF.

In DNA form, the CDR3 reads TGCGCCAGCAGCCCAGAGGGCTGGGATGGCTACACCTTC. Encoded protein: CASSPEGWDGYTF. The chain joins TRBV4-1 to TRBJ1-2; no firm D call. The CDR3 covers 13 residues. V lost 4 bases and J lost 6, with 12 bases in between. In germline, CDR1 is MGHRA, CDR2 YSYEKL.

The gene calls are TRBV19 and TRBJ2-7; the match to TRBD2 covers 11 bases. The CDR3 contains 14 residues. Unmatched junction bases numbered 6, after V lost 6 bases and J lost 5 bases. Germline V gene data show CDR1 as LNHDA and CDR2 as SQIVND (reference sequence). This chain's CDR3 is CASSSGLAVHEQYF. The CDR3 DNA reads as TGTGCCAGTAGCTCGGGACTAGCGGTCCACGAGCAGTACTTC.

This chain links TRBV5-1 with TRBJ2-5; a weak D match, TRBD1 (5 bases). V lost 3 bases and J lost 5, with 14 bases in between. The length of the CDR3 is 14 residues. From germline, CDR1 is SGHRS and CDR2 YFSETQ. The CDR3 coding sequence is TGCGCCAGCAGCTCCCAGGGATCTGGGGAGACCCAGTACTTC. This gives the protein CASSSQGSGETQYF.

The chain uses TRBV11-2 and TRBJ2-1, with TRBD2 identical over 7 bases. V dropped 0 bases and J dropped 3; count of bases not matched to a gene: 5. Germline V gene sequence: CDR1 SGHAT, CDR2 FQNNGV. CDR3 length: 16 residues. CDR3 protein: CASSLDIASGYNEQFF. The DNA for the CDR3 is TGTGCCAGCAGCTTAGATATCGCTAGCGGCTACAATGAGCAGTTCTTC.

Written as DNA, the CDR3 is TGTGCCAGCAGCTTGGCCAGGGGGCCCCGCTACGAGCAGTACTTC. Translation gives CASSLARGPRYEQYF. The chain employs TRBV5-6 and TRBJ2-7; TRBD1 aligns across 8 bases. This CDR3 spans 15 amino acids. Germline CDR1 and CDR2: SGHDT and YYEEEE. V dropped 0 bases and J dropped 3; count of bases not matched to a gene: 5.

The rearrangement links TRBV14 to TRBJ2-1; 9 bases are shared with TRBD1. The CDR3 contains 17 residues. Per the germline V gene, CDR1 is SGHDN and CDR2 is FVKESK. The J segment lost 8 bases and the V segment lost 4 bases, leaving 15 bases of the junction unmatched. This chain's CDR3 is CASSPPGVDRGFHEQFF. CDR3 bases: TGTGCCAGCAGCCCGCCGGGAGTGGACAGGGGTTTCCATGAGCAGTTCTTC.

This CDR3 is CAISEGGLAGSGSYEQYF. The CDR3 DNA sequence: TGTGCCATCAGTGAAGGAGGACTAGCTGGCTCAGGCTCCTACGAGCAGTACTTC. V and J are TRBV10-3 and TRBJ2-7; 8 positions agree with TRBD2. In germline, CDR1 is ENHRY, CDR2 SYGVKD. With 3 bases clipped from V and 0 bases from J, the junction kept 13 bases outside the gene matches. This CDR3 contains 18 residues.

The chain is built from TRBV29-1 and TRBJ2-5; D perhaps matches TRBD1 (6 bases). Looked up from germline, CDR1 is SQVTM and CDR2 is ANQGSEA. Trimming removed 8 bases at V and 5 bases at J, with 21 bases between. This CDR3 region has 14 residues. For the CDR3, the DNA is TGCAGCATCTCTAAGGGGGTGGCTACGGAGACCCAGTACTTC. Protein sequence: CSISKGVATETQYF. Based on the CDR3 plus reference TRBV29-1 and TRBJ2-5, the full variable domain is SAVISQKPSRDICQRGTSLTIQCQVDSQVTMMFWYRQQPGQSLTLIATANQGSEATYESGFVIDKFPISRPNLTFSTLTVSNMSPEDSSIYLCSISKGVATETQYFGPGTRLLVL.

The chain joins TRBV19 to TRBJ2-7; 8 nucleotides line up with TRBD1. The germline gives CDR1 LNHDA, CDR2 SQIVND (reference sequence). With 6 bases clipped from V and 3 bases from J, the junction kept 22 bases outside the gene matches. The CDR3 has 19 amino acids. In nucleotides, the CDR3 is TGTGCCAGTAGCTCATTCCTCGGCAGGGGGCGATCGTCCTACTACGAGCAGTACTTC. Encoded protein: CASSSFLGRGRSSYYEQYF. Using reference TRBV19 and TRBJ2-7 for the parts outside the CDR3, the full variable domain is DGGITQSPKYLFRKEGQNVTLSCEQNLNHDAMYWYRQDPGQGLRLIYYSQIVNDFQKGDIAEGYSVSREKKESFPLTVTSAQKNPTAFYLCASSSFLGRGRSSYYEQYFGPGTRLTVT.

The V call is TRBV30, the J call TRBJ2-5, with 7 bases identical to TRBD2. V lost 5 bases, J lost 2 bases, and 8 bases stayed unmatched. CDR1 is GTSNPN, CDR2 SVGIG, per germline (reference sequence). This CDR3 spans 14 amino acids. The CDR3 loop is CAWRPGLHQETQYF. CDR3 in DNA: TGTGCCTGGCGACCGGGACTACATCAAGAGACCCAGTACTTC.

This clone was found once. The V and J genes are TRBV4-3 and TRBJ2-1; 11 bases align to TRBD2. This CDR3 spans 16 amino acids. The germline CDR1 and CDR2 sequences are LGHNA and YSLEER. Unmatched junction bases numbered 0, after V lost 0 bases and J lost 2 bases. CDR3 bases: TGCGCCAGCAGCCAAGATAGCGGGGGGGCCTACAATGAGCAGTTCTTC. This sequence encodes CASSQDSGGAYNEQFF.

This rearrangement joins TRBV14 to TRBJ2-7; 8 nucleotides line up with TRBD1. Germline CDR1 and CDR2: SGHDN and FVKESK. CDR3 length: 14 amino acids. J lost 5 bases, V lost 1 base, and 4 bases had no gene match. CDR3 in amino acids: CASSQGQGFHEQYF. The CDR3 DNA follows: TGTGCCAGCAGCCAAGGACAGGGGTTCCACGAGCAGTACTTC.

This chain joins TRBV6-5 and TRBJ1-6; 8 bases fit TRBD1. In germline, CDR1 is MNHEY, CDR2 SVGAGI. CDR3 length: 15 residues. With 4 bases clipped from V and 9 bases from J, the junction kept 8 bases outside the gene matches. The CDR3 sequence: CASSSRDRGGSPLHF. For the CDR3, the DNA is TGTGCCAGCAGTTCCCGTGACAGGGGTGGTTCACCCCTCCACTTT.

The chain links TRBV18 to TRBJ1-1, with no clear D. The CDR3 has 14 residues. CDR1 is KGHSH and CDR2 is LQKENI in the germline V gene. Between the trimmed V and J ends, which lost 3 bases and 4 bases, there was a span of 12 bases. The CDR3 bases are TGTGCCAGCTCACCGGGAGGGATGGGCACTGAAGCTTTCTTT. The encoded protein is CASSPGGMGTEAFF.

The chain recombines TRBV11-2 with TRBJ2-3; D may be TRBD2 (5 bases). The CDR3 sequence is 13 residues long. V gave up 7 bases and J gave up 2 bases, with 10 bases separating them. The V gene's germline CDR1 is SGHAT and CDR2 FQNNGV. This CDR3 is CASTPGNTDTQYF. CDR3 DNA: TGTGCCAGCACCCCGGGGAACACAGATACGCAGTATTTT.

The chain employs TRBV28 and TRBJ2-3; TRBD2 matches at 11 bases. The CDR3 has 17 amino acids. V gave up 3 bases and J gave up 3 bases; unmatched junction bases: 8. Germline CDR1 and CDR2: MDHEN and SYDVKM. As DNA, the CDR3 is TGTGCCAGCAGTTTCCTAACTAGCGGGAGCTTTACAGATACGCAGTATTTT. As protein: CASSFLTSGSFTDTQYF.

This chain links TRBV27 with TRBJ2-3, with 13 nucleotides matching TRBD2. The germline V gene encodes CDR1 MNHEY and CDR2 SMNVEV (reference sequence). This CDR3 has 16 amino acids. Trimming took 8 bases from V and 4 from J; bases not matched to a gene: 9. The CDR3 loop is CASQKGLAGWSDTQYF. As DNA, the CDR3 is TGTGCCAGCCAAAAGGGACTAGCGGGATGGTCAGATACGCAGTATTTT.

This chain joins TRBV29-1 and TRBJ1-2; the match to TRBD1 covers 9 bases. Germline V lookup: CDR1 SQVTM, CDR2 ANQGSEA. J lost 8 bases, V lost 5 bases, and 9 bases had no gene match. This CDR3 region has 13 residues. The CDR3 is CSVKQQGAGGYTF. For the CDR3, the DNA is TGCAGCGTTAAGCAACAGGGGGCAGGCGGCTACACCTTC.

The chain links TRBV4-1 to TRBJ2-5, with a possible D match to TRBD2 (7 bases). Germline V lookup: CDR1 MGHRA, CDR2 YSYEKL. The length of the CDR3 is 16 residues. V lost 6 bases and J lost 5, with 22 bases in between. CDR3 in amino acids: CASSHTVGARGETQYF. CDR3 bases: TGCGCCAGCAGTCACACAGTGGGGGCGCGGGGGGAGACCCAGTACTTC.

The genes are TRBV18 and TRBJ1-1; the D gene is possibly TRBD1 (5 bases). This CDR3 is built from 15 residues. With 4 bases removed from V and 5 bases from J, the gap between germline ends came to 17 bases. Germline CDR1 and CDR2: KGHSH and LQKENI. CDR3 nucleotides: TGTGCCAGCTCACGTCAATCGAGAGACAGAACTGAAGCTTTCTTT. It translates to CASSRQSRDRTEAFF.

The CDR3: CASSYYSGATKETQYF. Written as DNA, the CDR3 is TGTGCCAGCAGTTATTATAGCGGGGCCACTAAAGAGACCCAGTACTTC. The genes are TRBV6-6 and TRBJ2-5; 8 bases agree with TRBD2. This CDR3 has 16 amino acids. CDR1 and CDR2 from the germline V gene are MNHNY and SVGAGI (reference sequence). V lost 3 bases, J lost 3 bases, and 9 bases stayed unmatched.

This clone has a single count. The V call is TRBV15, the J call TRBJ2-2, with TRBD1 as a possible D gene (5 bases). There are 15 residues in the CDR3. The germline V gene has CDR1 LNHNV and CDR2 YYDKDF (reference sequence). V lost 5 bases and J 7 bases, leaving 17 bases between the germline ends. CDR3 sequence reads: CATSYDRTKYGELFF. The DNA of the CDR3 is TGTGCCACCAGCTACGACAGAACGAAATACGGGGAGCTGTTTTTT.

The rearrangement links TRBV12-5 to TRBJ2-2; D perhaps matches TRBD1 (6 bases). The CDR3 runs to 14 residues. Trimming stripped 5 bases from V and 5 bases from J, with 12 bases between. CDR1 and CDR2 from the germline V gene are LGHNT and FRNRAP. The CDR3 DNA sequence: TGTGCTAGTGGTGAAATCGGACAGACCGGGGAGCTGTTTTTT. It codes for CASGEIGQTGELFF. Based on the CDR3 plus reference TRBV12-5 and TRBJ2-2, the full variable domain is DARVTQTPRHKVTEMGQEVTMRCQPILGHNTVFWYRQTMMQGLELLAYFRNRAPLDDSGMPKDRFSAEMPDATLATLKIQPSEPRDSAVYFCASGEIGQTGELFFGEGSRLTVL.

The chain is built from TRBV5-1 and TRBJ2-2; no definite D call. V lost 1 base and J lost 3, with 13 bases in between. The CDR3 length is 16 residues. Germline V gives CDR1 SGHRS, CDR2 YFSETQ. CDR3 sequence: CASSLYLSDYTGELFF. Here the CDR3 DNA reads TGCGCCAGCAGCTTGTATCTTAGTGACTACACCGGGGAGCTGTTTTTT.